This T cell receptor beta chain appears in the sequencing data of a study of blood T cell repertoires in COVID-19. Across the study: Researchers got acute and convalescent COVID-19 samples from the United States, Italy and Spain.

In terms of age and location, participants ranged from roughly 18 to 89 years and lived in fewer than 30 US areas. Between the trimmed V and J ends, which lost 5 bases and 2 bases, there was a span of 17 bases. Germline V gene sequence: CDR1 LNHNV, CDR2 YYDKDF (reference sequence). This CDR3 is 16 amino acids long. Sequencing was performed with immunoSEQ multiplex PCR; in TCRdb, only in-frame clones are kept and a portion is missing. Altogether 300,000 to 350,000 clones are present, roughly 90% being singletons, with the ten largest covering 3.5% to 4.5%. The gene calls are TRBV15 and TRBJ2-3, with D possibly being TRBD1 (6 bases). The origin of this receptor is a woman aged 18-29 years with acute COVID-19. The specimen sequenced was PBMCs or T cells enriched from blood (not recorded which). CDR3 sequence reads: CATSPGERRHTDTQYF. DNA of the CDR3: TGTGCCACCAGCCCAGGGGAACGGCGACACACAGATACGCAGTATTTT.